This T cell receptor (beta chain) came from a study of shared clonotypes between healthy human individuals. This clone came up many times. This same CDR3 is encoded by further DNA sequences in the sample. Within Nashville, Tennessee resided all donors, each a Caucasian adult. The CDR3 is 11 amino acids. Germline lookup yields CDR1 MNHEY and CDR2 SVGAGI. V lost 9 bases and J lost 3, with 8 bases in between. About 30,000 T cell genomes, or around 180 ng DNA, went into the sorted-subset replicate PCRs. Authors' processing steps: Junction-only sequences without quality scores came from ImmunoSEQ, so filtering differed. Assay used: immunoSEQ multiplex PCR; TCRdb lists only in-frame clones, some missing. The D gene and trimming were derived from the DNA, and the V and J assignments and clone size from that table. There are just over 2,000,000 clones in the sample; 95% occur only once, and 0.13% lies in the top ten.

This chain connects TRBV6-5 to TRBJ1-1; D not certain. The material sequenced was naive CD4+ T cells sorted from blood. The subset: CD45RA+ positively selected. This receptor was taken from a man aged 18 to 29 in good health. The chain's CDR3 is CASARDTEAFF. CDR3 DNA: TGTGCCAGTGCTCGGGACACTGAAGCTTTCTTT.